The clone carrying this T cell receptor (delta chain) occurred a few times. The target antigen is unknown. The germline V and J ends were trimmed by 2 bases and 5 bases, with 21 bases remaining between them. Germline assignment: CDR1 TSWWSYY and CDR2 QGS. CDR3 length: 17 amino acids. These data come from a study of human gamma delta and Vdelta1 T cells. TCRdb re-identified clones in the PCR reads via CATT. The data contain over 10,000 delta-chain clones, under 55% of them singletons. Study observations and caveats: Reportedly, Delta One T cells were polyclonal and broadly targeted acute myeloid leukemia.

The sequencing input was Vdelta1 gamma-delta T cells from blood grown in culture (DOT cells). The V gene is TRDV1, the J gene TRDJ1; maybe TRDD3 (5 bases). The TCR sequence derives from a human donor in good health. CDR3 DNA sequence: TGTGCTCTTGGGGAAAAGTCCATCGGGCATACGCCGGATAAACTCATCTTT. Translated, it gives CALGEKSIGHTPDKLIF.